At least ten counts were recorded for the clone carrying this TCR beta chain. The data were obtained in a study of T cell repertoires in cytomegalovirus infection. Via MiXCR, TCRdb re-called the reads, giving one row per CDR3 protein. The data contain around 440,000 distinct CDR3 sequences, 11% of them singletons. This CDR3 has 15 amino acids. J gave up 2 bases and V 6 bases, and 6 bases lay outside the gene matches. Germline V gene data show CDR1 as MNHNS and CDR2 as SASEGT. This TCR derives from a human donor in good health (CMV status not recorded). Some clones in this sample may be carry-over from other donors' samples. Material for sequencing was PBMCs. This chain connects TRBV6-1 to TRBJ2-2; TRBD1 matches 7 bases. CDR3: CASSARDSNTGELFF. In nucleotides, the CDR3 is TGTGCCAGCAGCGCCCGGGACAGCAACACCGGGGAGCTGTTTTTT.